Each of the 16 T cell receptor beta chains below was sequenced from the same sample in a study of T cell responses to AZD1222 COVID-19 vaccine. TCRdb's copy holds only in-frame clones and misses some; the assay was immunoSEQ multiplex PCR. The sample carries approximately 100,000 clones, 80% to 90% recorded once. The source material was peripheral blood, sampled on day 0 of AZD1222 vaccination. The receptors were sampled from an adult in good health.

The V call is TRBV7-2, the J call TRBJ1-1; a possible D gene is TRBD1 (5 bases). V was cut by 2 bases and J by 4 bases, with 14 bases left in between. From germline, CDR1 is SGHTA and CDR2 FQGNSA. The CDR3 covers 15 residues. CDR3 in DNA: TGTGCCAGCAGCTTAAGTACAATCGGGGGCACTGAAGCTTTCTTT. Protein product: CASSLSTIGGTEAFF. The variable domain in full, with the rest retrieved from reference TRBV7-2 and TRBJ1-1, is GAGVSQSPSNKVTEKGKDVELRCDPISGHTALYWYRQSLGQGLEFLIYFQGNSAPDKSGLPSDRFSAERTGGSVSTLTIQRTQQEDSAVYLCASSLSTIGGTEAFFGQGTRLTVV.

This clone showed up just a few times. The chain employs TRBV19 and TRBJ1-5, with D perhaps TRBD1 (5 bases). V was cut by 6 bases and J by 3 bases, with 15 bases left in between. There are 15 residues in the CDR3. From germline, CDR1 is LNHDA and CDR2 SQIVND (reference sequence). The CDR3 sequence: CASRPSGTVNQPQHF. CDR3 bases: TGTGCCAGTAGACCTTCCGGGACGGTCAATCAGCCCCAGCATTTT.

This clone was seen repeatedly, ten times or more. The chain recombines TRBV6-5 with TRBJ2-7, with D tentatively TRBD1 (5 bases). The V gene lost 2 bases and the J gene lost 5 bases, with 10 bases spanning the gap. Germline lookup yields CDR1 MNHEY and CDR2 SVGAGI. CDR3 length: 13 amino acids. The CDR3 spells CASSYPGSDEQYF. The DNA of the CDR3 is TGTGCCAGCAGTTACCCAGGGTCGGACGAGCAGTACTTC.

The CDR3 protein is CASSPPWTSGSTTDTQYF. The DNA for the CDR3 is TGTGCCAGCAGCCCCCCCTGGACTAGCGGGAGTACCACAGATACGCAGTATTTT. The chain carries TRBV13 and TRBJ2-3; 13 bases are a match to TRBD2. This CDR3 region has 18 residues. Losses at the gene ends were 5 bases for V and 2 bases for J; bases not matched to a gene: 10. CDR1 and CDR2 (germline): PRHDT, FYEKMQ (reference sequence). The whole variable domain, remainder taken from reference TRBV13 and TRBJ2-3, is AAGVIQSPRHLIKEKRETATLKCYPIPRHDTVYWYQQGPGQDPQFLISFYEKMQSDKGSIPDRFSAQQFSDYHSELNMSSLELGDSALYFCASSPPWTSGSTTDTQYFGPGTRLTVL.

The chain uses TRBV6-1 and TRBJ1-2; D call uncertain. The CDR3 loop spans 14 amino acids. The ends were cut back, 2 bases at V and 2 bases at J, with 9 bases in the middle. Germline CDR1 reads MNHNS; CDR2 reads SASEGT. The CDR3 protein is CASSELPQNYGYTF. For the CDR3, the DNA is TGTGCCAGCAGTGAACTGCCCCAGAACTATGGCTACACCTTC.

This clone was seen just once. The chain carries TRBV6-2 or TRBV6-3 and TRBJ1-2, with D hard to call. CDR1 and CDR2 from the germline V gene are MNHEY and SVGEGT. The CDR3 extends over 12 amino acids. V gave up 2 bases and J gave up 8 bases, with 9 bases separating them. The CDR3 nucleotides are TGTGCCAGCAGTTACAGGGCGAACGGCTACACCTTC. As protein: CASSYRANGYTF.

This chain links TRBV7-2 with TRBJ2-1; D gene ambiguous. V was clipped by 5 bases and J by 7 bases, with 9 bases between them. The V gene's germline CDR1 is SGHTA and CDR2 FQGNSA. The CDR3 runs 12 residues. The CDR3 loop is CASSHRRNEQFF. For the CDR3, the DNA is TGTGCCAGCAGCCATAGGCGTAATGAGCAGTTCTTC.

The chain joins TRBV7-2 to TRBJ2-7, with D uncertain. Trimming removed 5 bases from V and 2 bases from J, with 10 bases in between. Germline V gene data show CDR1 as SGHTA and CDR2 as FQGNSA. The CDR3 totals 13 residues. The CDR3 sequence is CASSVSQPYEQYF. DNA for the CDR3: TGTGCCAGCAGCGTTAGTCAACCCTACGAGCAGTACTTC.

This chain uses TRBV19 with TRBJ1-2; TRBD1 matches 10 bases. V shed 6 bases, J shed 6 bases, and the junction held 10 bases outside the gene matches. CDR1 LNHDA and CDR2 SQIVND come from the germline V gene (reference sequence). The length of the CDR3 is 15 residues. For the CDR3, the DNA is TGTGCCAGTAGACCAGCCGGGACAGGGGATGATGGCTACACCTTC. Translated, it gives CASRPAGTGDDGYTF.

This rearrangement joins TRBV14 to TRBJ1-2; D might be TRBD1 (5 bases). Germline V CDR1 and CDR2: SGHDN, FVKESK. Trimming took off 4 bases at V and 0 bases at J, with 6 bases between the two ends. This CDR3 comprises 13 residues. The CDR3 loop is CASSPGTNYGYTF. In nucleotides, the CDR3 is TGTGCCAGCAGCCCAGGGACTAACTATGGCTACACCTTC. Complete variable domain (other parts from reference TRBV14 and TRBJ1-2): EAGVTQFPSHSVIEKGQTVTLRCDPISGHDNLYWYRRVMGKEIKFLLHFVKESKQDESGMPNNRFLAERTGGTYSTLKVQPAELEDSGVYFCASSPGTNYGYTFGSGTRLTVV.

The chain carries TRBV5-1 and TRBJ2-2, with D possibly TRBD1 on 6 matching bases. Germline CDR1 SGHRS, CDR2 YFSETQ. CDR3 length equals 16 residues. The V end was cut by 1 base, the J end by 2 bases, with 12 bases between. In DNA, the CDR3 is TGCGCCAGCAGCTTGTTGTCACAGGGAAACACCGGGGAGCTGTTTTTT. Translated, it gives CASSLLSQGNTGELFF.

CDR3 sequence reads: CASSSWDSNTGELFF. CDR3 DNA sequence: TGCGCCAGCAGCTCCTGGGACTCGAACACCGGGGAGCTGTTTTTT. The chain uses TRBV5-1 and TRBJ2-2; weak D call: TRBD2 (6 bases). The CDR3 loop spans 15 amino acids. The germline CDR1 and CDR2 sequences are SGHRS and YFSETQ. The ends were cut back, 3 bases at V and 0 bases at J, with 9 bases in the middle.

The CDR3 sequence is CASRRTGSTEAFF. The CDR3 coding sequence is TGTGCCAGCAGGAGGACAGGGTCGACTGAAGCTTTCTTT. This chain uses TRBV2 with TRBJ1-1; 8 positions match TRBD1. CDR1 and CDR2 (germline): SNHLY, FYNNEI. The CDR3 runs to 13 residues. V shed 6 bases and J 5 bases; nucleotides not matched to a gene: 5.

V gene TRBV12-5 combines with J gene TRBJ1-2, with D perhaps TRBD1 (6 bases). Per the germline V gene, CDR1 is LGHNT and CDR2 is FRNRAP. The CDR3 has 15 residues. Between the trimmed V and J ends, which lost 0 bases and 5 bases, there was a span of 13 bases. DNA for the CDR3: TGTGCTAGTGGTTTGGTATCGGGACATTCTTATGGCTACACCTTC. Residues: CASGLVSGHSYGYTF.

The genes are TRBV15 and TRBJ2-7; 10 nucleotides align to TRBD2. The V and J ends lost 0 bases and 12 bases, in that order; junction bases with no gene match: 8. There are 14 residues in the CDR3. Germline V CDR1 and CDR2: LNHNV, YYDKDF (reference sequence). CDR3 DNA sequence: TGTGCCACCAGCAGAGATCGGCTAGCGGGAGTGCCGTACTTC. This encodes CATSRDRLAGVPYF.

V is TRBV7-2 and J is TRBJ1-6; D is perhaps TRBD1 (5 bases). The V gene lost 5 bases and the J gene lost 4 bases, with 21 bases spanning the gap. This CDR3 is 18 amino acids long. CDR1 is SGHTA and CDR2 is FQGNSA in the germline V gene. In DNA form, the CDR3 reads TGTGCCAGCAGCCCCACTGGAGGGTCAGGGCTTTATAATTCACCCCTCCACTTT. This encodes CASSPTGGSGLYNSPLHF.